The present T cell receptor beta chain was sequenced within a study of control samples from healthy donors and cancer patients. Only in-frame clones appear in the TCRdb table, and some are missing; sequencing was by immunoSEQ multiplex PCR. The sample has some 120,000 clones; around 90% are singletons. J lost 2 bases, V lost 5 bases, and 7 bases had no gene match. The CDR3 sequence is 15 residues long. Germline assignment: CDR1 SEHNR and CDR2 FQNEAQ (reference sequence). Sequenced: blood. The chain has TRBV7-9 and TRBJ2-7, with 9 bases that match TRBD1. The receptor's source is a middle-aged man in good health. The CDR3 coding sequence is TGTGCCAGCAGCAAGGGACAGGGTTTGACCTACGAGCAGTACTTC. Translation gives CASSKGQGLTYEQYF.